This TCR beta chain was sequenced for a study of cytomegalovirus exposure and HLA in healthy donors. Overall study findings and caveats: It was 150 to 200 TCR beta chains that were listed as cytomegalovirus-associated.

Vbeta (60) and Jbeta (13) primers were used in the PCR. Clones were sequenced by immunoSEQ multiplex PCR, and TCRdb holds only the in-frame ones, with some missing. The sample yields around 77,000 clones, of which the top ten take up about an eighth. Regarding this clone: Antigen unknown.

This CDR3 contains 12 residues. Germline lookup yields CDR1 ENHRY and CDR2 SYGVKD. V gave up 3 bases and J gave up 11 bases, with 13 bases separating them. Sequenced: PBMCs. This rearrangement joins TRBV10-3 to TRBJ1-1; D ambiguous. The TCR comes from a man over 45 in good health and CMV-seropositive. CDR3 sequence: CAISDGQRGAFF. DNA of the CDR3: TGTGCCATCAGTGATGGGCAGCGAGGGGCTTTCTTT.